The 28 T cell receptor beta chains reported below all come from one sample, sequenced in a study of regulatory T cells in long-lasting Graves disease. The time point here: newly diagnosed GD, antithyroid drugs for less than 3 months. Extracted PBMC RNA gave rise to the TCR library. Library construction for TCR beta used iRepertoire HTBI primers and Arm-PCR of CDR3 regions. TCRdb fed the multiplex PCR reads into MiXCR, producing one record per CDR3 protein. The sample carries about 540,000 distinct CDR3 sequences, around an eighth recorded once. The data also belong to a second study, concerning T cells in Graves' hyperthyroidism and ophthalmopathy.

The source was peripheral blood mononuclear cells (PBMCs), collected at new diagnosis, from a patient treated with antithyroid drugs. The receptors stem from a young man with Graves disease.

This clonotype was counted ten times or more. This sequence joins TRBV7-9 and TRBJ2-7; D gene unclear. Trimming cost V 11 bases and J 0 bases, with 14 bases left between them. The CDR3 extends over 13 amino acids. Per the germline V gene, CDR1 is SEHNR and CDR2 is FQNEAQ (reference sequence). CDR3: CASNFLTSYEQYF. As DNA, the CDR3 is TGTGCCTCCAATTTCCTAACCTCCTACGAGCAGTACTTC.

This clonotype was recorded many times. V usage is TRBV20-1 and J usage is TRBJ2-3; D not certain. The CDR3 is 16 residues long. Germline CDR1 reads DFQATT; CDR2 reads SNEGSKA (reference sequence). The V end was cut by 8 bases, the J end by 0 bases, with 21 bases between. The chain's CDR3 is CSSILLGRLSTDTQYF. The CDR3 DNA is TGCAGTTCCATTTTACTCGGACGGTTGAGCACAGATACGCAGTATTTT.

This clonotype was picked up many times. The rearrangement joins TRBV20-1 to TRBJ2-3; D not certain. The CDR3 spans 14 residues. The germline V gene encodes CDR1 DFQATT and CDR2 SNEGSKA (reference sequence). Trimming removed 1 base at V and 0 bases at J, with 8 bases between. CDR3 protein: CSARVHPSTDTQYF. The CDR3 DNA reads TGCAGTGCTAGAGTTCATCCTAGCACAGATACGCAGTATTTT.

This clonotype was seen more than once but under ten times. The chain carries TRBV18 and TRBJ2-7; 10 nucleotides match TRBD2. The CDR3 loop spans 16 amino acids. Germline trimming cut 0 bases from V and 0 bases from J; bases unmatched to any gene: 2. Looked up from germline, CDR1 is KGHSH and CDR2 is LQKENI. Here the CDR3 DNA reads TGTGCCAGCTCACCACCCCGGACTAGCGGCTCCTACGAGCAGTACTTC. The encoded protein is CASSPPRTSGSYEQYF.

This chain joins TRBV3-1 and TRBJ2-1; 11 bases match TRBD2. V was clipped by 0 bases and J by 6 bases; unmatched bases: 10. The CDR3 runs 18 residues. From germline, CDR1 is LGHDT and CDR2 YNNKEL (reference sequence). This chain's CDR3 is CASSQDPVTSGSSNEQFF. In nucleotides, the CDR3 is TGTGCCAGCAGCCAAGACCCGGTTACTAGCGGGAGTTCCAATGAGCAGTTCTTC.

With regard to this clonotype: A single base separates this from a much larger clone, so it may be a read error. The conserved closing phenylalanine or tryptophan is absent in this CDR3, likely reflecting a read error. The CDR3 bases are TGTGCCAGCAGTTTCGGGGAGTTTAATGAGCAGTTCCTC. Its translation: CASSFGEFNEQFL. This rearrangement joins TRBV12-3 or TRBV12-4 to TRBJ2-5; TRBD2 might be the D (5 bases). The last part of the DNA fits TRBJ2-1 better; the J call may be wrong. The length of the CDR3 is 13 residues.

The V gene is TRBV3-1, the J gene TRBJ2-1, with D possibly matching TRBD2 (6 bases). This CDR3 region has 17 residues. V gave up 4 bases and J gave up 0 bases, with 16 bases separating them. Germline CDR1 reads LGHDT; CDR2 reads YNNKEL (reference sequence). The CDR3 is CASSPVAVLNSYNEQFF. The CDR3 nucleotides read TGTGCCAGCAGCCCGGTAGCGGTCCTAAACTCCTACAATGAGCAGTTCTTC.

This chain joins TRBV30 and TRBJ1-4; D is uncertain. V lost 1 base and J 7 bases, leaving 19 bases between the germline ends. Germline V gene sequence: CDR1 GTSNPN, CDR2 SVGIG (reference sequence). This CDR3 spans 16 amino acids. The CDR3 is CAWSGRGALGSEKLFF. CDR3 bases: TGTGCCTGGAGTGGCCGGGGTGCCCTTGGTAGTGAAAAACTGTTTTTT.

The sample holds many counts of this clonotype. The chain employs TRBV7-2 and TRBJ1-2; 12 bases map to TRBD1. V lost 10 bases to trimming and J lost 6 bases; unmatched junction nucleotides: 6. The CDR3 contains 13 residues. In germline, CDR1 is SGHTA, CDR2 FQGNSA. For the CDR3, the DNA is TGTGCCATGGGACAGGGGGCTTTGGATGGCTACACCTTC. Protein product: CAMGQGALDGYTF.

This clonotype was recorded at least ten times. The V call is TRBV6-2 or TRBV6-3, the J call TRBJ1-1, with D uncertain. Germline loops: CDR1 MNHEY, CDR2 SVGEGT. CDR3 length: 14 amino acids. V lost 0 bases and J lost 3, with 8 bases in between. This CDR3 is CASSYSSLYTEAFF. As DNA, the CDR3 is TGTGCCAGCAGTTACTCATCCCTCTACACTGAAGCTTTCTTT.

In this sample, this clonotype turned up many times. The chain uses TRBV20-1 and TRBJ1-2; D is unresolved. Germline-derived CDR1 and CDR2 are DFQATT and SNEGSKA (reference sequence). The CDR3 length is 13 residues. Deletions cut 5 bases from V and 0 bases from J, with 10 bases between. The CDR3 spells CSAYDTSNYGYTF. CDR3 nucleotides: TGCAGTGCTTACGACACTTCTAACTATGGCTACACCTTC.

Details on this clonotype: A much larger clone is a single base away; this may be a read error. This chain joins TRBV27 and TRBJ1-5, with 9 bases lining up with TRBD1. The CDR3 totals 15 residues. Germline CDR1 is MNHEY and CDR2 is SMNVEV (reference sequence). As DNA, the CDR3 is TGTGCCGGCAGTTCCATACAGGGGGCCAATCAGCCCCAGCATTTT. Its translation: CAGSSIQGANQPQHF.

This clonotype has a handful of counts. The chain carries TRBV15 and TRBJ2-7; the D call may be TRBD1 or TRBD2 (5 bases each). This CDR3 comprises 15 residues. V lost 5 bases and J lost 6, with 20 bases in between. Germline values: CDR1 LNHNV, CDR2 YYDKDF (reference sequence). The CDR3, as DNA: TGTGCCACCAGCGAACAGGCAGGGACGTTCGGCGAGCAGTACTTC. This encodes CATSEQAGTFGEQYF.

This chain joins TRBV6-5 and TRBJ1-2; TRBD1 might be the D (5 bases). Trimming left V 4 bases short and J 8 bases short, with 11 bases between. The CDR3 is 12 amino acids. The germline V gene encodes CDR1 MNHEY and CDR2 SVGAGI. Here the CDR3 reads CASSWSGNGYTF. The CDR3 bases are TGTGCCAGCAGTTGGTCAGGGAACGGCTACACCTTC.

The genes are TRBV6-4 and TRBJ2-2; 9 nucleotides line up with TRBD1. The CDR3 consists of 15 residues. After removal of 4 bases from V and 3 bases from J, the junction contained 3 bases not matched to a gene. The germline CDR1 and CDR2 sequences are MRHNA and SNTAGT. The CDR3 loop reads CASSAGDRDTGELFF. CDR3 DNA: TGTGCCAGCAGTGCCGGGGACAGGGACACCGGGGAGCTGTTTTTT.

This clonotype occurred many times. The rearrangement uses TRBV7-9 and TRBJ2-7; 8 bases agree with TRBD1. The CDR3 has 14 amino acids. Germline V lookup: CDR1 SEHNR, CDR2 FQNEAQ (reference sequence). V lost 3 bases and J lost 5; bases outside the gene matches: 6. CDR3 coding DNA: TGTGCCAGCAGCTTGGCAGGGGGCTTCAACGAGCAGTACTTC. Protein: CASSLAGGFNEQYF.

This clonotype has at least ten counts. This chain connects TRBV10-3 to TRBJ2-1; a weak D match, TRBD1 (7 bases). V lost 10 bases, J lost 6 bases, and 16 bases lay in between. CDR3 length: 13 residues. Germline-derived CDR1 and CDR2 are ENHRY and SYGVKD. The CDR3 loop is CATRQGGVNEQFF. CDR3 DNA: TGTGCCACCCGACAGGGAGGCGTCAATGAGCAGTTCTTC.

The J gene is TRBJ2-3, the V gene TRBV7-2, with 7 nucleotides matching TRBD2. The CDR3 totals 15 residues. Germline CDR1 and CDR2: SGHTA and FQGNSA. V gave up 5 bases and J gave up 2 bases; unmatched junction bases: 7. The CDR3 coding sequence is TGTGCCAGCAGCCGTTCAGCGGGGTCCACAGATACGCAGTATTTT. It yields the protein CASSRSAGSTDTQYF.

This chain connects TRBV11-1 to TRBJ2-7; no reliable D call. CDR3 size: 15 residues. The V end was cut by 6 bases, the J end by 4 bases, with 19 bases between. The germline V gene encodes CDR1 SGHAT and CDR2 FQDESV (reference sequence). The CDR3 DNA sequence: TGTGCCAGCAGTTCCCCCGCGCGTTATCTATACGAGCAGTACTTC. It specifies CASSSPARYLYEQYF.

This clonotype has ten or more counts. In DNA, the CDR3 is TGTGCCTGGAGTAGGGGACAGGGGTCCAACGAGCAGTACTTC. As protein: CAWSRGQGSNEQYF. The rearrangement uses TRBV30 and TRBJ2-7, with TRBD1 matching over 10 bases. V dropped 2 bases and J dropped 5; count of bases not matched to a gene: 6. The CDR3 runs to 14 residues. CDR1 is GTSNPN and CDR2 is SVGIG in the germline V gene (reference sequence).

The J gene is TRBJ2-3, the V gene TRBV29-1, with 7 bases matching TRBD2. TRBJ2-5 matches the DNA end more closely, so the J call is doubtful. CDR1 SQVTM and CDR2 ANQGSEA come from the germline V gene. The CDR3 contains 12 residues. CDR3 bases: TGCAGCGTTGAATGGGGGGGAGAGACCCAGTACTTC. Translated: CSVEWGGETQYF.

The table lists this clonotype with a few counts. This chain links TRBV4-2 with TRBJ2-2; 7 bases are shared with TRBD1. The CDR3 is 20 residues long. Losses at the gene ends were 4 bases for V and 1 base for J; bases not matched to a gene: 18. Germline V gene sequence: CDR1 LGHNA, CDR2 YNFKEQ. For the CDR3, the DNA is TGTGCCAGCAGCCGAAATCCCGGGGCAGGGGGTGGTAGGAACACCGGGGAGCTGTTTTTT. Residues: CASSRNPGAGGGRNTGELFF.

At least ten counts were recorded for this clonotype. The rearrangement links TRBV24-1 to TRBJ2-3; no clear D gene. Germline loops: CDR1 KGHDR, CDR2 SFDVKD. V was trimmed by 5 bases and J by 0 bases, leaving 8 bases between them. This CDR3 spans 14 amino acids. CDR3 DNA sequence: TGTGCCACCAGTGGGGCGGATAGCACAGATACGCAGTATTTT. This encodes CATSGADSTDTQYF.

This clonotype appeared many times. The genes are TRBV5-1 and TRBJ2-5, with TRBD2 as a possible D gene (6 bases). The CDR3 is made up of 15 amino acids. Germline V gives CDR1 SGHRS, CDR2 YFSETQ. Trimming removed 0 bases at V and 3 bases at J, with 12 bases between. CDR3 DNA: TGCGCCAGCAGCTTGGCCGTAGGAGGGGAAGAGACCCAGTACTTC. Translating gives CASSLAVGGEETQYF.

This clonotype was recorded a few times. The chain couples TRBV13 to TRBJ2-3; 7 nucleotides agree with TRBD1. Germline V gene lookup returns CDR1 PRHDT and CDR2 FYEKMQ (reference sequence). The J segment lost 4 bases and the V segment lost 10 bases, leaving 11 bases of the junction unmatched. The CDR3 has 14 residues. The DNA of the CDR3 is TGTGCCACGGGGCAGGGGGAAGAAGCAGATACGCAGTATTTT. It yields the protein CATGQGEEADTQYF.

The chain carries TRBV2 and TRBJ2-2; possibly TRBD1 for D (6 bases). Trimming stripped 6 bases from V and 4 bases from J, with 12 bases between. CDR3 length: 14 residues. In germline, CDR1 is SNHLY, CDR2 FYNNEI. The CDR3 DNA is TGTGCCAGCAGAATTCAGGGGACCACCGGGGAGCTGTTTTTT. Protein product: CASRIQGTTGELFF.

To note about this clonotype: Because it lacks the conserved phenylalanine or tryptophan at the end, this CDR3 is likely a read error. The chain carries TRBV20-1 and TRBJ2-3; possibly TRBD1 or TRBD2 for D (5 bases each). CDR3 length equals 15 residues. The germline CDR1 and CDR2 sequences are DFQATT and SNEGSKA (reference sequence). V shed 5 bases and J shed 6 bases, with 21 bases lying between them. The CDR3 is CSAPREGGGADTQYL. CDR3 coding DNA: TGCAGTGCTCCGCGAGAAGGTGGGGGTGCGGATACGCAGTATTTG.

The table lists this clonotype with many counts. The chain has TRBV6-1 and TRBJ1-2; possible D gene TRBD1, 5 bases. CDR1 MNHNS and CDR2 SASEGT come from the germline V gene. The CDR3 covers 16 residues. Trimming cost V 1 base and J 2 bases, with 14 bases left between them. The CDR3 protein is CASSEGIPRDNYGYTF. The CDR3 DNA is TGTGCCAGCAGTGAAGGAATCCCCAGGGACAACTATGGCTACACCTTC.